This T cell receptor (beta chain) stems from a study of T cell repertoires in ileal Crohn's disease (dated by TCRdb to between 2018 and 2021). Study-wide context: At the time of surgery, roughly 35% of patients were active smokers, and the median duration of disease was 7.9 years. All patients had surgery for a complication: stricturing disease in approximately 61% and penetrating disease in around 40%. Roughly half of the patients were given postoperative therapy, with 15 to 20 on anti-TNF agents and roughly twelve on thiopurines. M0 samples consisted of biopsies taken from the inflamed part of the ileum in the surgical resection specimen. For commercial TCRB immunosequencing, approximately 460 nanograms of biopsy DNA were submitted for each sample. TCR repertoire analysis was done in about 57 Crohn's disease patients from a prospective multicentre cohort. The study was conducted in parallel with a multicentre cohort built to find predictors of early endoscopic recurrence after ileocolonic resection. Endoscopic postoperative recurrence was defined as a Rutgeerts score above i0. A total of roughly 170 mucosal samples from approximately 60 patients were sequenced, with samples obtained at several locations on the surgical specimen and at postoperative endoscopy. Study-wide findings and limitations: Endoscopic recurrence was found to be associated with higher high-frequency clone percentages at surgery, and recurrence was observed in all patients with clonality above 26.8% (18/57). A significantly higher proportion of clonal expansions was observed in active smokers at surgery than in non-smokers (approximately 26% vs 20%, p=0.02). Compared with CD4 T cells, sorted CD8 T cells contained more high-frequency clones, which suggests that the mucosal expansions were mostly CD8. Mucosal CD4 and CD8 T cells were sorted and sequenced only in a subgroup of patients, whose size was not stated.

The sample's time point label, in plain terms: inflamed ileum from the surgical specimen. To be eligible, patients had to be adults with ileal or ileocolonic Crohn's disease and an indication for ileocolonic resection. Whole ileal mucosal biopsies were stored frozen at -80°C before DNA extraction. Genomic DNA was isolated from frozen whole biopsies using a TRizol-based method, and the DNA was quantified with a NanoDrop 2000 spectrophotometer. The CDR3 contains 13 residues, cysteine and phenylalanine counted. Only the CDR3 part of the read is kept: 39 bases, read in frame from the first base. Looking up the germline V gene yields CDR1 SQVTM and CDR2 ANQGSEA. V was cut back by 0 bases and J by 7 bases, leaving a gap of 12 bases between them. The method behind the library was the immunoSEQ multiplex PCR assay. Adaptive Biotechnology amplified the CDR3 regions from genomic DNA with a two-step multiplex PCR designed to control amplification bias. In the first PCR, primers covered every V and J gene segment, and in the second PCR, barcodes and Illumina adapters were added. An Illumina instrument was used to sequence the CDR3 libraries. Per the source publication's procedure: Analysis combined the vendor-provided pipelines with custom analysis of raw data in R/Bioconductor under R version 3.3.0. Clonality, which ranges from 0 to 1, was calculated as the inverse of the normalised Shannon entropy across all productive clones. High-frequency clones were defined as the share of the repertoire occupied by the top 100 clones, with only clones passing a 95% confidence test being retained. Repertoire diversity was measured with the Simpson index, and overlap between samples was measured with the Morisita-Horn index. TCRdb's version of the immuneACCESS table is confined to in-frame rearrangements and falls short of the full clone set. An unresolved V gene accounts for under half of the shortfall where checked; the remainder is of unknown origin. The DNA gave D and trimming, while V, J and clone size come from that table. For this sample the table gives around 11,000 clones, of which about nine tenths were detected only once. The leading ten clones occupy over 7.5% of the sample.

To note about this clone: It lacks a known antigen. Base qualities are not recorded, but no much larger clone differs from it by a single base.

The receptor was isolated from an adult with Crohn's disease. The specimen was ileal tissue. The V gene is TRBV29-1 and the J gene is TRBJ1-2; a weak D assignment points to TRBD1 (5 bases agree). The CDR3 corresponds to CSVEELKGSGYTF. Read as DNA, the sequence is TGCAGCGTTGAAGAATTAAAGGGGTCTGGCTACACCTTC.